This T cell receptor beta chain was recorded in a study of OX40 agonist ivuxolimab in advanced cancers. After removal of 5 bases from V and 7 bases from J, the junction contained 3 bases not matched to a gene. This CDR3 is 14 amino acids long. Per germline, CDR1 SGHNT and CDR2 YENEEA. The assay was immunoSEQ multiplex PCR, and TCRdb's table has in-frame clones only and misses some. Among about 76,000 clones listed, 85% were seen once. The material sequenced was CD4+ or CD8+ T cells sorted from blood, taken in a trial of the OX40 agonist ivuxolimab. The receptor's source is an adult with an advanced solid tumor such as melanoma, head and neck, liver or kidney cancer. V and J are TRBV11-3 and TRBJ1-6; 9 bases align to TRBD1. The CDR3: CASSQQGANSPLHF. CDR3 in DNA: TGTGCCAGCAGCCAACAGGGGGCGAATTCACCCCTCCACTTT.